The T cell receptor (beta chain) under discussion was sequenced for a study of CXCR3-negative and CXCR3-positive naive CD8 T cells. UMI-tagged TRB cDNA libraries were built via 5' RACE. TCRdb re-called the 5' RACE reads and catalogs CDR3 proteins one per entry, DNA excluded. The record lists over 70,000 distinct CDR3 sequences, of which the ten most abundant hold 1.5% to 2%. The CDR3 length is 13 residues. Germline V gives CDR1 DFQATT, CDR2 SNEGSKA (reference sequence). The source of this sequence is a human donor in good health. Some clones in this sample may be carry-over from other donors' samples. This rearrangement joins TRBV20-1 to TRBJ1-1. Sequencing used naive CXCR3- CD8+ T cells from blood. Regarding subset: CD45RO-CCR7+CD27+CD95- naive CD8+ T cells lacking CXCR3 (TNR3-). CDR3 sequence reads: CSASSGGATEAFF.